The rows below give T cell receptor beta chains drawn from one sample of a study of neurological immune-mediated disorders. TCRdb re-derived calls from the 5' RACE reads in MiXCR, one entry per CDR3 protein. The profile shows roughly 80,000 distinct CDR3 sequences, nearly 6% of them singletons. Specimen: PBMCs. The receptor set was obtained from a woman between 55 and 75 years old with multiple sclerosis. The CDR3 runs from the conserved cysteine through the conserved F or W. Fields, in order: CDR3 length, V gene, clone size, D gene, J gene, CDR3 protein. The D gene is left open where the match is weak. Expanded clones are given a class, and other clones once, few, many or no size at all.

cdr3_length: 17
v_call: TRBV4-1
clone_size: many
d_call: TRBD1
j_call: TRBJ1-2
cdr3_aa: CASSQGDRGRKNYGYTF

cdr3_length: 16
v_call: TRBV2
clone_size: few
d_call: TRBD1
j_call: TRBJ2-1
cdr3_aa: CASSQLSDRFYNEQFF

cdr3_length: 16
v_call: TRBV15
clone_size: many
d_call: -
j_call: TRBJ1-3
cdr3_aa: CATSRVSSTSGNTIYF

cdr3_length: 13
v_call: TRBV25-1
clone_size: many
d_call: -
j_call: TRBJ1-6
cdr3_aa: CASSEYVGSPLHF

cdr3_length: 15
v_call: TRBV6-5
clone_size: -
d_call: -
j_call: TRBJ2-6
cdr3_aa: CASSAGSSGDNVLTF

cdr3_length: 14
v_call: TRBV7-9
clone_size: many
d_call: -
j_call: TRBJ1-1
cdr3_aa: CASSLRSRNTEAFF

cdr3_length: 15
v_call: TRBV11-1
clone_size: -
d_call: TRBD2
j_call: TRBJ2-7
cdr3_aa: CASSLSLAETYEQYF

cdr3_length: 13
v_call: TRBV5-1
clone_size: many
d_call: TRBD1
j_call: TRBJ2-3
cdr3_aa: CASSLTGADTQYF

cdr3_length: 15
v_call: TRBV6-5
clone_size: many
d_call: TRBD1
j_call: TRBJ1-5
cdr3_aa: CASRRKGTGNQPQHF

cdr3_length: 13
v_call: TRBV20-1
clone_size: -
d_call: -
j_call: TRBJ1-3
cdr3_aa: CSVQEVVVNTIYF

cdr3_length: 11
v_call: TRBV5-1
clone_size: -
d_call: -
j_call: TRBJ2-7
cdr3_aa: CASSSSYDQYF

cdr3_length: 15
v_call: TRBV7-9
clone_size: many
d_call: -
j_call: TRBJ1-1
cdr3_aa: CASGSLGGRNTEAFF

cdr3_length: 16
v_call: TRBV5-1
clone_size: many
d_call: -
j_call: TRBJ1-3
cdr3_aa: CASSFLGLISGNTIYF

cdr3_length: 16
v_call: TRBV6-6
clone_size: many
d_call: -
j_call: TRBJ2-7
cdr3_aa: CASSYSNSGASYEQYF

cdr3_length: 12
v_call: TRBV28
clone_size: many
d_call: -
j_call: TRBJ2-7
cdr3_aa: CASSFQDYEQYF

cdr3_length: 13
v_call: TRBV12-3/TRBV12-4
clone_size: many
d_call: -
j_call: TRBJ2-7
cdr3_aa: CASRRGGTYEQYF

cdr3_length: 14
v_call: TRBV11-2
clone_size: many
d_call: -
j_call: TRBJ2-7
cdr3_aa: CASSLVGGLDEQYF

cdr3_length: 12
v_call: TRBV5-5
clone_size: many
d_call: -
j_call: TRBJ1-4
cdr3_aa: CASSLLGEKLFF

cdr3_length: 18
v_call: TRBV20-1
clone_size: many
d_call: -
j_call: TRBJ2-3
cdr3_aa: CSARVRTNRALSTDTQYF

cdr3_length: 14
v_call: TRBV5-1
clone_size: many
d_call: -
j_call: TRBJ2-2
cdr3_aa: CASSTGQNTGELFF

cdr3_length: 14
v_call: TRBV9
clone_size: many
d_call: -
j_call: TRBJ1-2
cdr3_aa: CASSVVGQGNGYTF

cdr3_length: 12
v_call: TRBV5-1
clone_size: many
d_call: -
j_call: TRBJ2-5
cdr3_aa: CASSQPEETQYF

cdr3_length: 17
v_call: TRBV6-5
clone_size: many
d_call: -
j_call: TRBJ1-1
cdr3_aa: CASSYSITRVRNTEAFF

cdr3_length: 13
v_call: TRBV5-5
clone_size: many
d_call: -
j_call: TRBJ2-7
cdr3_aa: CASSLLGAYEQYF

cdr3_length: 14
v_call: TRBV18
clone_size: many
d_call: -
j_call: TRBJ1-5
cdr3_aa: CASSPPASSQPQHF

cdr3_length: 13
v_call: TRBV2
clone_size: few
d_call: -
j_call: TRBJ2-1
cdr3_aa: CASSEERYNEQFF

cdr3_length: 14
v_call: TRBV12-3/TRBV12-4
clone_size: many
d_call: -
j_call: TRBJ1-3
cdr3_aa: CASSYRYSGNTIYF

cdr3_length: 14
v_call: TRBV6-2/TRBV6-3
clone_size: -
d_call: -
j_call: TRBJ2-7
cdr3_aa: CASTPHGSSYEQYF

cdr3_length: 15
v_call: TRBV29-1
clone_size: many
d_call: -
j_call: TRBJ2-1
cdr3_aa: CSVGAPQETYNEQFF

cdr3_length: 15
v_call: TRBV5-1
clone_size: few
d_call: TRBD2
j_call: TRBJ2-7
cdr3_aa: CASSPRTSDPSEQYF

cdr3_length: 15
v_call: TRBV20-1
clone_size: many
d_call: -
j_call: TRBJ1-6
cdr3_aa: CSAIPDSHGGSPLHF

cdr3_length: 14
v_call: TRBV7-2
clone_size: many
d_call: -
j_call: TRBJ2-5
cdr3_aa: CASSLSGRQETQYF

cdr3_length: 16
v_call: TRBV14
clone_size: few
d_call: TRBD1
j_call: TRBJ2-7
cdr3_aa: CASSRGIIGQGYEQYF

cdr3_length: 15
v_call: TRBV6-1
clone_size: many
d_call: -
j_call: TRBJ1-6
cdr3_aa: CASSEGGRTTSPLHF

cdr3_length: 14
v_call: TRBV6-2/TRBV6-3
clone_size: many
d_call: TRBD1
j_call: TRBJ1-1
cdr3_aa: CASNPTGTNTEAFF

cdr3_length: 14
v_call: TRBV20-1
clone_size: many
d_call: TRBD2
j_call: TRBJ2-2
cdr3_aa: CSARLAGGREELFF

cdr3_length: 14
v_call: TRBV7-2
clone_size: many
d_call: TRBD1
j_call: TRBJ1-1
cdr3_aa: CASSFLQGRGEAFF

cdr3_length: 14
v_call: TRBV25-1
clone_size: many
d_call: -
j_call: TRBJ2-1
cdr3_aa: CASSENREFNEQFF

cdr3_length: 15
v_call: TRBV12-3/TRBV12-4
clone_size: many
d_call: -
j_call: TRBJ1-2
cdr3_aa: CASSLYIKYGNGYTF

cdr3_length: 15
v_call: TRBV6-2/TRBV6-3
clone_size: many
d_call: -
j_call: TRBJ2-5
cdr3_aa: CASSPGQIIQETQYF

cdr3_length: 16
v_call: TRBV4-2
clone_size: -
d_call: TRBD2
j_call: TRBJ2-1
cdr3_aa: CASSQGVAGGPNEQFF

cdr3_length: 12
v_call: TRBV20-1
clone_size: many
d_call: TRBD1
j_call: TRBJ1-1
cdr3_aa: CSARRGDRGSFF

cdr3_length: 13
v_call: TRBV20-1
clone_size: many
d_call: -
j_call: TRBJ2-4
cdr3_aa: CSASLASRGIQYF

cdr3_length: 16
v_call: TRBV7-6
clone_size: many
d_call: TRBD1
j_call: TRBJ2-2
cdr3_aa: CASSLKQGLNTGELFF

cdr3_length: 14
v_call: TRBV4-2
clone_size: few
d_call: -
j_call: TRBJ1-2
cdr3_aa: CASSQGVESYGYTF

cdr3_length: 16
v_call: TRBV12-3/TRBV12-4
clone_size: many
d_call: TRBD2
j_call: TRBJ2-2
cdr3_aa: CASSVRLAGFTGELFF

cdr3_length: 11
v_call: TRBV20-1
clone_size: many
d_call: -
j_call: TRBJ1-2
cdr3_aa: CSAGARKGYTF

cdr3_length: 13
v_call: TRBV18
clone_size: many
d_call: TRBD1
j_call: TRBJ1-1
cdr3_aa: CASSPDGQGEAFF

cdr3_length: 15
v_call: TRBV7-8
clone_size: many
d_call: -
j_call: TRBJ1-4
cdr3_aa: CASSSGRGQGEKLFF

cdr3_length: 17
v_call: TRBV3-1
clone_size: many
d_call: TRBD1
j_call: TRBJ2-2
cdr3_aa: CASRENPAGGHTGELFF

cdr3_length: 13
v_call: TRBV7-9
clone_size: many
d_call: -
j_call: TRBJ2-1
cdr3_aa: CASSLVRTNEQFF

cdr3_length: 17
v_call: TRBV5-1
clone_size: many
d_call: TRBD2
j_call: TRBJ2-3
cdr3_aa: CASSLATTSGGTDTQYF

cdr3_length: 15
v_call: TRBV2
clone_size: many
d_call: TRBD1
j_call: TRBJ1-2
cdr3_aa: CASSETTGVGYGYTF

cdr3_length: 16
v_call: TRBV3-1
clone_size: many
d_call: TRBD1
j_call: TRBJ1-1
cdr3_aa: CASSQIPGGAGTEAFF

cdr3_length: 14
v_call: TRBV12-3/TRBV12-4
clone_size: many
d_call: -
j_call: TRBJ1-5
cdr3_aa: CASRQREYGQPQHF